This TCR beta chain was sequenced in a study of cytomegalovirus exposure and HLA in healthy donors. Study outcomes and limitations: Cytomegalovirus association was listed for approximately 150 TCR beta chains. In a later analysis, CMV-associated beta chains were mostly HLA-associated, it appeared. Most TCR sequences were seen very rarely across donors, but some public TCRs occurred in many.

As for this clone: Its specificity is unknown.

A multiplex PCR was run with 60 Vbeta primers and 13 Jbeta primers. Data came from immunoSEQ multiplex PCR; TCRdb stores just in-frame clones and leaves some out. The sample holds around 100,000 clones, 65% to 85% seen once. CDR1 MNHEY and CDR2 SVGAGI come from the germline V gene. The junction had 6 bases not matched to a gene; V was cut back by 6 bases and J by 0 bases. The CDR3 sequence is 15 residues long. Specimen: PBMCs. The chain has TRBV6-5 and TRBJ2-7; 9 bases fit TRBD1. The TCR originated in a man between 50 and 59 years old in good health and CMV-seronegative. The CDR3: CASRITGGFSYEQYF. Written as DNA, the CDR3 is TGTGCCAGCAGGATAACAGGGGGCTTCTCCTACGAGCAGTACTTC.